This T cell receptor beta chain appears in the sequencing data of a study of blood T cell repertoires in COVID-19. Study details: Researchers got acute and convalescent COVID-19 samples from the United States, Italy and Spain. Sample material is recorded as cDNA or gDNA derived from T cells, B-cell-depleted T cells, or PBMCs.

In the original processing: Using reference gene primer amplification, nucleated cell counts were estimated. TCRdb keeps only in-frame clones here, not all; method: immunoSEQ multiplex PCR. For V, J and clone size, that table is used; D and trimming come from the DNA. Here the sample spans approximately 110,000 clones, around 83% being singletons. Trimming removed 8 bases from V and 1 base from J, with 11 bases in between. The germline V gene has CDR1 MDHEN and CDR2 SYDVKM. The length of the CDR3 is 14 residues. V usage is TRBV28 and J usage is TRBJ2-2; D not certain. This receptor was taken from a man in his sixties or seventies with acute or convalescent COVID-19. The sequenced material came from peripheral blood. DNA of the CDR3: TGTGCCAGCCGACTTTCAAGGAACACCGGGGAGCTGTTTTTT. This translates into CASRLSRNTGELFF. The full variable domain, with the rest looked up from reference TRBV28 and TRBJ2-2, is DVKVTQSSRYLVKRTGEKVFLECVQDMDHENMFWYRQDPGLGLRLIYFSYDVKMKEKGDIPEGYSVSREKKERFSLILESASTNQTSMYLCASRLSRNTGELFFGEGSRLTVL.